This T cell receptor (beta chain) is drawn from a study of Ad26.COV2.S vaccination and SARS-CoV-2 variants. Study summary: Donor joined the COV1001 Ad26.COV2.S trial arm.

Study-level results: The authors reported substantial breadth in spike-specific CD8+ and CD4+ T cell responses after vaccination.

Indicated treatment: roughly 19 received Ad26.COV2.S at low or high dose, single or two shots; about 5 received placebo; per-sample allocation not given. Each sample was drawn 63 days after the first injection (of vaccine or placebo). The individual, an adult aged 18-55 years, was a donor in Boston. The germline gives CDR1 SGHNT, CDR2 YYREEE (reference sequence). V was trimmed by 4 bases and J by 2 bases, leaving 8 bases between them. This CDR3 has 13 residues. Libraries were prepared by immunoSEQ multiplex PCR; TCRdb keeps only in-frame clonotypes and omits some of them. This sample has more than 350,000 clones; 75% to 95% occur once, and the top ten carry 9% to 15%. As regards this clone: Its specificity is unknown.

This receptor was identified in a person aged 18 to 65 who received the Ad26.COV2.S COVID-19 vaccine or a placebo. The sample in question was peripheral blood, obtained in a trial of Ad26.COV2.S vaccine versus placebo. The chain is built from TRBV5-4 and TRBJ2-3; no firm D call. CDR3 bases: TGTGCCAGCAGCCACATCCTCACAGATACGCAGTATTTT. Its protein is CASSHILTDTQYF. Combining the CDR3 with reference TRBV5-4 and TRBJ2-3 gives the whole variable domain ETGVTQSPTHLIKTRGQQVTLRCSSQSGHNTVSWYQQALGQGPQFIFQYYREEENGRGNFPPRFSGLQFPNYSSELNVNALELDDSALYLCASSHILTDTQYFGPGTRLTVL.